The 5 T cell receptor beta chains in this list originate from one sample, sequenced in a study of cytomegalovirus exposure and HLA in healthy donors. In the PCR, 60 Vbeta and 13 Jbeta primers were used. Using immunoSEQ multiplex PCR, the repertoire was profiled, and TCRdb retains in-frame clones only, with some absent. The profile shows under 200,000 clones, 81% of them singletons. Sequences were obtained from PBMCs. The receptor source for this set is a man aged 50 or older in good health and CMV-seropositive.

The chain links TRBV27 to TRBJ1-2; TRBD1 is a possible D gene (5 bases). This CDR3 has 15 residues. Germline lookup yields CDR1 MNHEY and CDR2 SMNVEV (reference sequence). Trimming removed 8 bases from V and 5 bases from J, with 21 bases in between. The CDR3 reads CASWTGVGGGYGYTF. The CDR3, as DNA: TGTGCCAGCTGGACCGGAGTGGGGGGTGGGTATGGCTACACCTTC.

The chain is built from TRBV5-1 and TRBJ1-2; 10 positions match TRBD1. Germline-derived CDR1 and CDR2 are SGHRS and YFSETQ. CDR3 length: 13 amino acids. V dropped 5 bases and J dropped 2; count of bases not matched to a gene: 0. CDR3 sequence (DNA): TGCGCCAGCAGGACAGGGGGCAACTATGGCTACACCTTC. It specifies CASRTGGNYGYTF.

The CDR3 loop reads CASSSARDTQYF. CDR3 nucleotides: TGTGCCAGCAGCTCCGCTAGGGATACGCAGTATTTT. The rearrangement joins TRBV11-3 to TRBJ2-3; D is undetermined. From germline, CDR1 is SGHNT and CDR2 YENEEA. This CDR3 is 12 amino acids long. V lost 4 bases, J lost 6 bases, and 8 bases lay in between. The variable domain in full, with the rest retrieved from reference TRBV11-3 and TRBJ2-3, is EAGVVQSPRYKIIEKKQPVAFWCNPISGHNTLYWYLQNLGQGPELLIRYENEEAVDDSQLPKDRFSAERLKGVDSTLKIQPAELGDSAVYLCASSSARDTQYFGPGTRLTVL.

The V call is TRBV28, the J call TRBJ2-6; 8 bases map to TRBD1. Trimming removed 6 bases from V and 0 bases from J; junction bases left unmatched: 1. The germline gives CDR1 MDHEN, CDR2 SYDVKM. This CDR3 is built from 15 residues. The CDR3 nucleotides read TGTGCCAGCAGCGACAGGGGCTCTGGGGCCAACGTCCTGACTTTC. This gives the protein CASSDRGSGANVLTF.

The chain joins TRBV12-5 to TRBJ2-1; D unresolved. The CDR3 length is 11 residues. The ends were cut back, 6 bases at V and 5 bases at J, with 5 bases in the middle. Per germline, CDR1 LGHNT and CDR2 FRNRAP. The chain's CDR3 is CASGPDNEQFF. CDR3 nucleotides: TGTGCTAGTGGCCCCGACAATGAGCAGTTCTTC.